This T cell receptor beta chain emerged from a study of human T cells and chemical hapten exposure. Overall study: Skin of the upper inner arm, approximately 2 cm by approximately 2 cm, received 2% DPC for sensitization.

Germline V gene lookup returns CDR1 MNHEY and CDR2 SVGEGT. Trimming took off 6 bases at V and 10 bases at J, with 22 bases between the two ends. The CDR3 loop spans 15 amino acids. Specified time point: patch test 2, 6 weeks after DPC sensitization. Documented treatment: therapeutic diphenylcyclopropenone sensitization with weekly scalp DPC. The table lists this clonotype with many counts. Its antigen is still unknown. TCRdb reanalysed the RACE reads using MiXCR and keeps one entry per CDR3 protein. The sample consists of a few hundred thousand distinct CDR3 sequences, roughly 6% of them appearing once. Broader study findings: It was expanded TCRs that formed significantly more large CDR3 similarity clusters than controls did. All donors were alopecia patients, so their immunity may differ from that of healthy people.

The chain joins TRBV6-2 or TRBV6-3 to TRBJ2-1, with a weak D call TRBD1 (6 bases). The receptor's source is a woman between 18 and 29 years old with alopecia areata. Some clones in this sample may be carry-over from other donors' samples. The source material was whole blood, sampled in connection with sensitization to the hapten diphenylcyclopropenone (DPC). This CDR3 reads CASSHPRGQKNEQFF. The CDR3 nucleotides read TGTGCCAGCAGCCACCCTAGGGGACAAAAGAACGAGCAGTTCTTC.